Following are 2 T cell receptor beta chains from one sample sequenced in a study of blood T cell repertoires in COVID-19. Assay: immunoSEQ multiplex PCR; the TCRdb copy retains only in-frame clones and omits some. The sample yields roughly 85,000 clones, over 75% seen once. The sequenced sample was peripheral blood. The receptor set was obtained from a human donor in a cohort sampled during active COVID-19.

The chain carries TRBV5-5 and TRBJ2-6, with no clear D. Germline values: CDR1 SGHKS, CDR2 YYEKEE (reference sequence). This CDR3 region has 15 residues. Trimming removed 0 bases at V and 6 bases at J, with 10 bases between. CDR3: CASSLVLGLANVLTF. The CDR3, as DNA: TGTGCCAGCAGCTTGGTCCTCGGGTTGGCCAACGTCCTGACTTTC.

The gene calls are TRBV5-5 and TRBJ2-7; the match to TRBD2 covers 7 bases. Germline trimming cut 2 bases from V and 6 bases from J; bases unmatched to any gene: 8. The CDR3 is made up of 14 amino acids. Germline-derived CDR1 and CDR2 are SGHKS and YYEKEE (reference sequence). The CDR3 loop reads CASSFGGGPLEQYF. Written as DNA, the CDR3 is TGTGCCAGCAGCTTTGGCGGGGGTCCCCTCGAGCAGTACTTC.